These 17 T cell receptor beta chains originate from one sample sequenced in a study of blood T cell repertoires in COVID-19. Measured with immunoSEQ multiplex PCR; TCRdb has only the in-frame clones, and not every one. The repertoire holds about 69,000 clones, with roughly 86% as singletons. Sequenced sample: peripheral blood. The receptors were sampled from a man between 40 and 49 years old with COVID-19, enrolled during active disease.

The V and J genes are TRBV27 and TRBJ2-5; the match to TRBD2 covers 11 bases. V was clipped by 2 bases and J by 5 bases; unmatched bases: 4. Per germline, CDR1 MNHEY and CDR2 SMNVEV (reference sequence). This CDR3 has 15 residues. The CDR3 bases are TGTGCCAGCAGTTTACTAGCGGGGGGTGTCGAGACCCAGTACTTC. Translating it yields CASSLLAGGVETQYF.

This chain connects TRBV4-1 to TRBJ2-3, with unresolved D. Germline V CDR1 and CDR2: MGHRA, YSYEKL. CDR3 size: 15 residues. The V end lost 0 bases, the J end lost 7 bases, and 14 bases lay between the germline ends. The CDR3: CASSQDPGFGNTQYF. For the CDR3, the DNA is TGCGCCAGCAGCCAAGATCCCGGGTTCGGAAATACGCAGTATTTT.

This clone was seen just once. This chain joins TRBV5-1 and TRBJ1-4; D is possibly TRBD1 (5 bases). Germline V gene sequence: CDR1 SGHRS, CDR2 YFSETQ. This CDR3 has 14 residues. Trimming removed 0 bases from V and 4 bases from J, with 7 bases in between. CDR3 sequence (DNA): TGCGCCAGCAGCTTGGGAGACAGTAATGAAAAACTGTTTTTT. It codes for CASSLGDSNEKLFF.

The CDR3 nucleotides are TGCGCCAGCAGCTTGGCGGGACAGGGGAGACTGAACACTGAAGCTTTCTTT. Translation gives CASSLAGQGRLNTEAFF. The chain employs TRBV5-1 and TRBJ1-1, with 10 bases that match TRBD1. This CDR3 region has 17 residues. Germline assignment: CDR1 SGHRS and CDR2 YFSETQ. Trimming took 0 bases from V and 0 from J; bases not matched to a gene: 5.

The chain carries TRBV5-4 and TRBJ2-1; 11 bases fit TRBD2. Per germline, CDR1 SGHNT and CDR2 YYREEE (reference sequence). This CDR3 spans 14 amino acids. The J segment lost 6 bases and the V segment lost 5 bases, leaving 4 bases of the junction unmatched. The CDR3, as DNA: TGTGCCAGCAGGGTAGCGGGGGGGCCCAATGAGCAGTTCTTC. Translating gives CASRVAGGPNEQFF.

The gene calls are TRBV2 and TRBJ1-4, with 10 nucleotides matching TRBD1. The CDR3 sequence is 14 residues long. The germline V gene encodes CDR1 SNHLY and CDR2 FYNNEI. V was pared by 3 bases and J by 7 bases, with 2 bases of the junction left unmatched. Written as DNA, the CDR3 is TGTGCCAGCAGTGATAGGACAGGGGGTGAAAAACTGTTTTTT. This encodes CASSDRTGGEKLFF.

This clone came up once. V gene TRBV5-1 combines with J gene TRBJ2-4; TRBD1 matches at 7 bases. CDR3 length: 12 residues. J lost 8 bases, V lost 5 bases, and 4 bases had no gene match. The V gene's germline CDR1 is SGHRS and CDR2 YFSETQ. The CDR3 reads CASRQGSDIQYF. CDR3 bases: TGCGCCAGCAGACAGGGGTCGGACATTCAGTACTTC.

The rearrangement links TRBV3-1 (or the pseudogene TRBV3-2) to TRBJ2-1; 7 bases are a match to TRBD2. Germline lookup yields CDR1 LGHDT and CDR2 YNNKEL (reference sequence). V trimming: 0 bases; J trimming: 7 bases; junction bases outside the gene matches: 9. There are 16 residues in the CDR3. DNA for the CDR3: TGTGCCAGCAGCCAAGATCCAGCGGGGCTTGGTAATGAGCAGTTCTTC. Amino acids: CASSQDPAGLGNEQFF.

V is TRBV6-5 and J is TRBJ2-7, with 7 bases lining up with TRBD1. V was pared by 2 bases and J by 0 bases, with 7 bases of the junction left unmatched. The CDR3 totals 16 residues. The germline gives CDR1 MNHEY, CDR2 SVGAGI. CDR3 sequence: CASSYRGGDSSYEQYF. The DNA of the CDR3 is TGTGCCAGCAGTTACAGAGGGGGCGATTCCTCCTACGAGCAGTACTTC.

V and J are TRBV30 and TRBJ2-1; 10 bases fit TRBD1. The germline gives CDR1 GTSNPN, CDR2 SVGIG (reference sequence). The CDR3 loop spans 14 amino acids. The junction had 4 bases not matched to a gene; V was cut back by 5 bases and J by 3 bases. The CDR3 reads CAWGDRGYYNEQFF. CDR3 coding DNA: TGTGCCTGGGGGGACAGGGGTTACTACAATGAGCAGTTCTTC.

This chain joins TRBV11-2 and TRBJ2-1; TRBD2 matches at 10 bases. The CDR3 extends over 14 amino acids. Looked up from germline, CDR1 is SGHAT and CDR2 is FQNNGV. V dropped 2 bases and J dropped 7; count of bases not matched to a gene: 2. For the CDR3, the DNA is TGTGCCAGCAGCTTAAAACTAGCGGGGAATGAGCAGTTCTTC. This sequence encodes CASSLKLAGNEQFF.

This clone occurred once. The chain carries TRBV7-2 and TRBJ1-2, with D unclear. This CDR3 is 16 amino acids long. Germline lookup yields CDR1 SGHTA and CDR2 FQGNSA. Deletions cut 1 base from V and 2 bases from J, with 14 bases between. CDR3: CASSLVVAGWNYGYTF. The CDR3 DNA sequence: TGTGCCAGCAGCTTAGTTGTGGCAGGATGGAACTATGGCTACACCTTC. The full variable domain, with the rest looked up from reference TRBV7-2 and TRBJ1-2, is GAGVSQSPSNKVTEKGKDVELRCDPISGHTALYWYRQSLGQGLEFLIYFQGNSAPDKSGLPSDRFSAERTGGSVSTLTIQRTQQEDSAVYLCASSLVVAGWNYGYTFGSGTRLTVV.

This chain connects TRBV4-1 to TRBJ2-3; weak D call: TRBD1 (6 bases). The V gene's germline CDR1 is MGHRA and CDR2 YSYEKL. Trimming stripped 0 bases from V and 6 bases from J, with 16 bases between. The CDR3 length is 16 residues. The CDR3 region is CASSQEGTGIADTQYF. The CDR3 DNA reads as TGCGCCAGCAGCCAAGAGGGCACAGGGATTGCGGATACGCAGTATTTT.

J is TRBJ2-3 and V is TRBV5-1; 9 nucleotides agree with TRBD2. CDR3 length: 19 amino acids. J was trimmed by 4 bases and V by 3 bases; bases with no gene match: 18. Per the germline V gene, CDR1 is SGHRS and CDR2 is YFSETQ. CDR3 protein: CASSSSSSSGGPGPDTQYF. CDR3 DNA: TGCGCCAGCAGCTCCTCTTCGAGTAGCGGGGGCCCTGGACCAGATACGCAGTATTTT.

A single count supports this clone. V usage is TRBV2 and J usage is TRBJ2-7; D call uncertain. Germline CDR1 and CDR2: SNHLY and FYNNEI. Trimming removed 8 bases from V and 5 bases from J, with 16 bases in between. The CDR3 loop spans 13 amino acids. The CDR3 is CASFRRGENEQYF. The CDR3 DNA is TGTGCCAGCTTCCGGAGAGGCGAAAACGAGCAGTACTTC.

This clone was detected once. The chain couples TRBV27 to TRBJ2-1; TRBD1 might be the D (5 bases). V lost 8 bases and J 0 bases, leaving 14 bases between the germline ends. CDR3 size: 15 residues. Germline-derived CDR1 and CDR2 are MNHEY and SMNVEV (reference sequence). The CDR3 spells CASGSDRSSYNEQFF. The CDR3 DNA reads TGTGCCAGCGGATCAGACAGATCCTCCTACAATGAGCAGTTCTTC.

This rearrangement joins TRBV5-1 to TRBJ2-1; TRBD2 agrees at 13 bases. The germline V gene encodes CDR1 SGHRS and CDR2 YFSETQ. J gave up 4 bases and V 3 bases, and 7 bases lay outside the gene matches. The CDR3 runs 17 residues. CDR3 nucleotide sequence: TGCGCCAGCAGCTACTCCGGGACTAGCGGGGTATACAATGAGCAGTTCTTC. This gives the protein CASSYSGTSGVYNEQFF.